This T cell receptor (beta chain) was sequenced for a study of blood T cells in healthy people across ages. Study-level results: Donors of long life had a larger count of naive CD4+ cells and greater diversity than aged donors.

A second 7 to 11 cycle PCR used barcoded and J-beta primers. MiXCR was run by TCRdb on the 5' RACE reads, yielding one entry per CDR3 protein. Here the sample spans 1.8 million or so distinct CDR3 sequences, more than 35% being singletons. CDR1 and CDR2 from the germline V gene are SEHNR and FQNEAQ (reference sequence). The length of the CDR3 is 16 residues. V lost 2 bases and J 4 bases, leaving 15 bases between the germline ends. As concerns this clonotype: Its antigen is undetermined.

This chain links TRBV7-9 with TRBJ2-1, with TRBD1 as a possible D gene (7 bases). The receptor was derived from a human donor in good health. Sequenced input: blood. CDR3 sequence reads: CASSLYGRGVYNEQFF. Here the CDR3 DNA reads TGTGCCAGCAGCTTATATGGCAGGGGGGTTTACAATGAGCAGTTCTTC.